These T cell receptor beta chains were read from a single sample in a study of STAT5B mutations in CD4+ large granular lymphocyte leukemia. Here immunoSEQ multiplex PCR was the method, and the copy in TCRdb shows in-frame clones only, minus some. The sample carries around 30,000 clones, roughly 80% recorded once. Sequencing used CD4+ T cells from blood buffy coats. All receptors derive from a human donor in good health. Each CDR3 is given with its conserved first and last residue. D genes are given only for firm matches. Size values are once, few and many counts, or a class for expanded clones, and some rows have none.

D	J	V	size	DNA	CDR3
NA	TRBJ1-2	TRBV5-4	NA	TGTGCCAGCAGCTTGAACGTTGGGGGGGGCGGCTACACCTTC	CASSLNVGGGGYTF
NA	TRBJ1-1	TRBV5-1	once	TGCGCCAGCAGCTTGCTTTCGGGACCCTTAGTGAACACTGAAGCTTTCTTT	CASSLLSGPLVNTEAFF
NA	TRBJ1-2	TRBV5-1	NA	TGCGCCAGCAGCTTGACCACTGCCTATGGCTACACCTTC	CASSLTTAYGYTF
NA	TRBJ2-7	TRBV5-1	NA	TGCGCCAGCAGCTTAGACACCAGGGGCGACGAGCAGTACTTC	CASSLDTRGDEQYF
NA	TRBJ2-2	TRBV14	few	TGTGCCAGCAGCCAAGATCCCTACAGGGAAGCGAACACCGGGGAGCTGTTTTTT	CASSQDPYREANTGELFF
NA	TRBJ2-1	TRBV7-6	few	TGTGCCAGCAGCCGAGAGTACAATGAGCAGTTCTTC	CASSREYNEQFF
NA	TRBJ2-2	TRBV9	NA	TGTGCCAGCAGCCTCCGGACAGCGACGGTGGCCGGGGAGCTGTTTTTT	CASSLRTATVAGELFF
TRBD2	TRBJ2-1	TRBV10-1	NA	TGCGCCAGCAGTGAGTCCCTAGCGGGCCTTAATGAGCAGTTCTTC	CASSESLAGLNEQFF
NA	TRBJ2-5	TRBV6-5	NA	TGTGCCAGCAGTTTAACCGGGACTCAAGAGACCCAGTACTTC	CASSLTGTQETQYF
NA	TRBJ1-3	TRBV28	NA	TGTGCCAGCAGCGTCGTTTTCTACGGAAACACCATATATTTT	CASSVVFYGNTIYF
TRBD1	TRBJ2-3	TRBV5-4	NA	TGTGCCAGCAGCCCCCGGACAGGTAGTACGCAGTATTTT	CASSPRTGSTQYF
NA	TRBJ2-7	TRBV7-2	NA	TGTGCCAGCAGCTTCGGGGGGACACCTGAGCAGTACTTC	CASSFGGTPEQYF
TRBD2	TRBJ2-1	TRBV28	NA	TGTGCCAGCAGTTTCCCTATAGCGGGAGAAGGTCTGAATGAGCAGTTCTTC	CASSFPIAGEGLNEQFF
NA	TRBJ1-1	TRBV4-1	once	TGCGCCAGCAGCCAAGAGGGAGGGATACCGGGGGAACGAACAACAGCTTTCTTT	CASSQEGGIPGERTTAFF
NA	TRBJ1-1	TRBV28	NA	TGTGCCAGCAGGGCAGCAAAGGGCTGGGGAACTGAAGCTTTCTTT	CASRAAKGWGTEAFF
TRBD2	TRBJ2-7	TRBV27	NA	TGTGCCAGCAGTTTATTGGCTAGCGGGTTCGACGAGCAGTACTTC	CASSLLASGFDEQYF
TRBD1	TRBJ2-6	TRBV5-1	NA	TGCGCCAGCAGCTCCGGGACAGGGAACGGGGCCAACGTCCTGACTTTC	CASSSGTGNGANVLTF
NA	TRBJ1-4	TRBV19	NA	TGTGCCAGTAGTATGATGACAGCCGCGGGGAAACTGTTTTTT	CASSMMTAAGKLFF
NA	TRBJ2-7	TRBV5-1	NA	TGCGCCAGCAGCTTGGGCAGGGACTACGAGCAGTACTTC	CASSLGRDYEQYF
NA	TRBJ1-5	TRBV28	NA	TGTGCCAGCAGTCCTGCGACACTAAATCAGCCCCAGCATTTT	CASSPATLNQPQHF
TRBD1	TRBJ2-3	TRBV6-1	NA	TGTGCCAGCAGTGACCGGGACAGGGGCACAGATACGCAGTATTTT	CASSDRDRGTDTQYF
TRBD1	TRBJ1-4	TRBV2	once	TGTGCCAGCAGTTGGGGACAGCCCTCAACTAATGAAAAACTGTTTTTT	CASSWGQPSTNEKLFF
NA	TRBJ2-3	TRBV27	NA	TGTGCCAGCAGTTTATCTCGGGGTACGCAGTATTTT	CASSLSRGTQYF
NA	TRBJ1-3	TRBV2	NA	TGTGCCAGCGGGTTGGACACCATATATTTT	CASGLDTIYF
TRBD1	TRBJ1-1	TRBV6-5	NA	TGTGCCAGCAAGATGACAGGGATCACTGAAGCTTTCTTT	CASKMTGITEAFF
NA	TRBJ2-3	TRBV5-1	NA	TGCGCCAGCAGCTTGACGGGGGAAGGCACAGATACGCAGTATTTT	CASSLTGEGTDTQYF
TRBD2	TRBJ2-2	TRBV2	few	TGTGCCAGCAGGGAACTAGCGGGAGCCCCCGGGGAGCTGTTTTTT	CASRELAGAPGELFF
NA	TRBJ2-7	TRBV6-5	NA	TGTGCCAGCAGTTACTCACGCAATGGGTTTTACGAGCAGTACTTC	CASSYSRNGFYEQYF
NA	TRBJ2-1	TRBV5-4	NA	TGTGCCAGCAGCTTGGCTTATTCGGGTAATGAGCAGTTCTTC	CASSLAYSGNEQFF
NA	TRBJ2-7	TRBV7-2	NA	TGTGCCAGCAGCTTACAGTCTGGGGGTCCCGCCTACGAGCAGTACTTC	CASSLQSGGPAYEQYF
NA	TRBJ1-5	TRBV5-5	NA	TGTGCCAGCAGCTTGGCCGTAACAGTAAATCAGCCCCAGCATTTT	CASSLAVTVNQPQHF
NA	TRBJ2-1	TRBV7-9	NA	TGTGCCAGCAGCTTAGTGGGGTCCAATGAGCAGTTCTTC	CASSLVGSNEQFF
NA	TRBJ2-1	TRBV5-1	NA	TGCGCCAGCAGCAAGACCCACAAGGATGAGCAGTTCTTC	CASSKTHKDEQFF
NA	TRBJ1-5	TRBV4-1	NA	TGCGCCAGCAGCCAAGATGTAGGGTCAAGGCAGCCCCAGCATTTT	CASSQDVGSRQPQHF
TRBD1	TRBJ1-5	TRBV19	NA	TGTGCCAGTACCGGGAGGGACAGAAATCAGCCCCAGCATTTT	CASTGRDRNQPQHF
NA	TRBJ1-5	TRBV2	few	TGTGCCAGCAGTGGGACGGCTGGGACGCCCCAGCATTTT	CASSGTAGTPQHF
NA	TRBJ2-6	TRBV7-9	NA	TGTGCCAGCAGCTTATCATGGGGGGCCAACGTCCTGACTTTC	CASSLSWGANVLTF
NA	TRBJ2-3	TRBV7-9	NA	TGTGCCAGCAGAATAGCTGATACGCAGTATTTT	CASRIADTQYF
NA	TRBJ2-1	TRBV19	NA	TGTGCCAGTAGTATAGGGCCCTTGGCGGGTAGGGTGTCCAACAATGAGCAGTTCTTC	CASSIGPLAGRVSNNEQFF
NA	TRBJ2-7	TRBV20-1	NA	TGCAGTGCCCTCGGGGAAGTCGAGCAGTACTTC	CSALGEVEQYF
TRBD1	TRBJ2-3	TRBV7-3	NA	TGTGCCAGCAGCTTAAAAATAGGTAGCCCCCATTCACCGACAGGGAACTCAGATACGCAGTATTTT	CASSLKIGSPHSPTGNSDTQYF
TRBD1	TRBJ2-4	TRBV2	NA	TGTGCCAGCAGTGAAGTGACAGGGAAAAACATTCAGTACTTC	CASSEVTGKNIQYF
NA	TRBJ1-2	TRBV19	few	TGTGCCAGTAGTCTAGCAGCTACTAACTATGGCTACACCTTC	CASSLAATNYGYTF
NA	TRBJ2-7	TRBV6-1	NA	TGTGCCATAGGGCAGACCACCTACGAGCAGTACTTC	CAIGQTTYEQYF
NA	TRBJ2-7	TRBV27	NA	TGTGCCAGCCGGAATAGGCCTCCCGATTACGAGCAGTACTTC	CASRNRPPDYEQYF
TRBD2	TRBJ2-7	TRBV4-1	NA	TGCGCCAGCAGCCAAGACTCAAGCGGGACCCCCTACGAGCAGTACTTC	CASSQDSSGTPYEQYF
NA	TRBJ1-3	TRBV7-9	NA	TGTGCCAGCAGCCCCAGGGGTCGCTCTGGAAACACCATATATTTT	CASSPRGRSGNTIYF
TRBD1	TRBJ1-5	TRBV28	NA	TGTGCCAGCAGTTCGGGGGGAGGGGGCTGGCAGCCCCAGCATTTT	CASSSGGGGWQPQHF